A selection of T cell receptor beta chains follows, all from one sample in a study of regulatory T cells in long-lasting Graves disease. TCRdb re-called the multiplex PCR reads with MiXCR, one entry per CDR3 protein. The sample contains about 370,000 distinct CDR3 sequences, roughly 15% of which appear only once. The specimen comprised peripheral blood mononuclear cells (PBMCs), sampled at new diagnosis, from a patient treated with antithyroid drugs. The source of these receptors is a female donor with Graves disease. Both conserved end residues are part of each CDR3. A D gene is named only where the DNA matches it firmly. Rows give clone size only sometimes, using once, few, many, or a class for an expanded clone.

d_call clone_size j_call v_call cdr3_nt cdr3_aa
- - TRBJ2-3 TRBV6-2/TRBV6-3 TGTGCCAGCAGTTACTCGACAGGCATAGATACGCAGTATTTT CASSYSTGIDTQYF
TRBD1 - TRBJ2-7 TRBV27 TGTGCCAGCAGCGGTTACCGGGACAGGGAAGTCTACGAGCAGTACTTC CASSGYRDREVYEQYF
- many TRBJ2-2 TRBV7-2 TGTGCCAGCAGCTCCAGTCCGAACACCGGGGAGCTGTTTTTT CASSSSPNTGELFF
TRBD1 - TRBJ1-2 TRBV28 TGTGCCAGCTCCCTAACAGGGGTTAGTGGCTACACCTTC CASSLTGVSGYTF
- many TRBJ2-1 TRBV12-5 TGTGCTAGTGGTCTCAACCATAACGGGACAGAGCAGTTCTTC CASGLNHNGTEQFF
- few TRBJ2-1 TRBV27 TGTGCCAGCAGTGCTCTGGCGGGACCTCACAATGAGCAGTTCTTC CASSALAGPHNEQFF
- many TRBJ2-3 TRBV20-1 TGCAGTGCTAGAGTGGGGGTCACAGATACGCAGTATTTT CSARVGVTDTQYF
TRBD2 many TRBJ2-7 TRBV20-1 TGCAGTGCATTAGCCGCCGGGACTAGCGGGAGGGCCTACGAGCAGTACTTC CSALAAGTSGRAYEQYF
- many TRBJ1-5 TRBV10-1 TGCGCCAGCGCCCCGACTAGCGGGGGAGGCGGGAATCAGCCCCAGCATTTT CASAPTSGGGGNQPQHF
- many TRBJ2-1 TRBV6-2/TRBV6-3 TGTGCCAGCAGTTACGGCGGGCAGCCGAGTAATGAGCAGTTCTTC CASSYGGQPSNEQFF
- - TRBJ2-3 TRBV9 TGTGCCAGCAGCGTAAAAGCAGATTACTACACAGATACGCAGTATTTT CASSVKADYYTDTQYF
- many TRBJ2-3 TRBV27 TGTGCCAGCAGCCGGACAGCCACAGATACGCAGTATTTT CASSRTATDTQYF
- many TRBJ1-6 TRBV28 TGTGCCAGCACCATCTCCTTCGGGGGGAGAGGTTCACCCCTCCACTTT CASTISFGGRGSPLHF
- few TRBJ1-1 TRBV10-2 TGCGCCAGCAGTGCCGAATTGAACACTGAAGCTTTCTTT CASSAELNTEAFF
TRBD2 many TRBJ2-4 TRBV7-9 TGTGCCAGCAGTCGGGAGGGTCGGGGCAAAAACATTCAGTACTTC CASSREGRGKNIQYF
TRBD2 - TRBJ2-1 TRBV20-1 TGCAGTGCAGCCGGGAGCGGGGGAGGCTCCTACAATGAGCAGTTCTTC CSAAGSGGGSYNEQFF
- few TRBJ1-5 TRBV6-2/TRBV6-3 TGTGCCAGCAGTTACTCCGGGGAGGGCCCGGGGGGTCAGCCCCAGCATTTT CASSYSGEGPGGQPQHF
TRBD1 few TRBJ2-3 TRBV29-1 TGCAGCGCCTTGGGACAGGCCTTCACAGATACGCAGTATTTT CSALGQAFTDTQYF
TRBD1 - TRBJ1-2 TRBV5-1 TGCGCCAGCAGCCCCAAGGACAGGTTCCCAAGCTACACCTTC CASSPKDRFPSYTF
- many TRBJ1-1 TRBV11-2 TGTGCCAGCAGCTTAGGGGGCGCGGTTCCTGAAGCTTTCTTT CASSLGGAVPEAFF
- many TRBJ1-2 TRBV5-5 TGTGCCAGCAGCTTGGTAGGGACTAACTATGGCTACACCTTC CASSLVGTNYGYTF
TRBD1 few TRBJ1-2 TRBV4-2 TGTGCCAGCAGCCGAACGGGACAGAGCTATGGCTACACCTTC CASSRTGQSYGYTF
TRBD2 - TRBJ2-1 TRBV27 TGTGCCAGCAGTTCACTAGCGCCAGACTTTTACAATGAGCAGTTCTTC CASSSLAPDFYNEQFF
TRBD2 - TRBJ2-2 TRBV7-2 TGTGCCAGCAGCTTAGCCCGACTAGCGGGAGTTTTCCCCGGGGAGCTGTTTTTT CASSLARLAGVFPGELFF
- many TRBJ1-1 TRBV6-2/TRBV6-3 TGTGCCAGCAGTTACGAGACCCAGAACACTGAAGCTTTCTTT CASSYETQNTEAFF
- many TRBJ1-1 TRBV5-1 TGCGCCAGCAGCCCCTGGGACGGGAACACTGAAGCTTTCTTT CASSPWDGNTEAFF
- - TRBJ2-3 TRBV14 TGTGCCAGCAGCCAAGAACTACGCAGGGTAGGCGCAGATACGCAGTATTTT CASSQELRRVGADTQYF
TRBD1 - TRBJ1-4 TRBV7-9 TGTGCCAGCAGCTTATGGGACAGGGCCCCCTCAACTAATGAAAAACTGTTTTTT CASSLWDRAPSTNEKLFF
- many TRBJ2-5 TRBV12-3/TRBV12-4 TGTGCCAGCAGTGCAGGGGACCAAGAGACCCAGTACTTC CASSAGDQETQYF
- many TRBJ1-2 TRBV6-5 TGTGCCAGCAGTTACCAGGACGTCTATGGCTACACCTTC CASSYQDVYGYTF
TRBD1 many TRBJ2-1 TRBV3-1 TGTGCCAGCAGCCCCTTGACAGGGGAGAGTGAGCAGTTCTTC CASSPLTGESEQFF
TRBD2 many TRBJ2-5 TRBV4-3 TGCGCCAGCAGCCAAGAACTAGCGTATCCTCAAGAGACCCAGTACTTC CASSQELAYPQETQYF
- few TRBJ2-7 TRBV7-9 TGTGCCAGCAGCTTCGACACTTCCTACGAGCAGTACTTC CASSFDTSYEQYF
TRBD1 many TRBJ2-2 TRBV2 TGTGCCAGCAGTTCTGTAAGACAGGGTCGAACCGGGGAGCTGTTTTTT CASSSVRQGRTGELFF
- many TRBJ2-5 TRBV6-2/TRBV6-3 TGTGCCAGCGATAGAGGGGGGTACCAAGAGACCCAGTACTTC CASDRGGYQETQYF
TRBD1 many TRBJ1-3 TRBV12-3/TRBV12-4 TGTGCCAGCAGTGACAGGGCTGGAAACACCATATATTTT CASSDRAGNTIYF
- many TRBJ2-1 TRBV11-2 TGTGCCAGCAGCATGAGCGATGCTGAGCAGTTCTTC CASSMSDAEQFF
TRBD2 many TRBJ2-3 TRBV5-1 TGCGCCAGCGGCACGGGACTAGCGGAACTCTATCTCAAGGCAGATACGCAGTATTTT CASGTGLAELYLKADTQYF
- many TRBJ2-1 TRBV7-9 TGTGCCAGCAGCTTAGTTTCGACCTACAATGAGCAGTTCTTC CASSLVSTYNEQFF
- many TRBJ2-5 TRBV6-2/TRBV6-3 TGTGCCAGCAGTTACACCCAGGGAGGCCAAGAGACCCAGTACTTC CASSYTQGGQETQYF
- many TRBJ2-2 TRBV10-3 TGTGCCACCTTAAGGATCGACAGCACCGGGGAGCTGTTTTTT CATLRIDSTGELFF
- many TRBJ1-1 TRBV15 TGTGCCACCAGCAGAGATCGGGGCGGAGGTAGTGAAGCTTTCTTT CATSRDRGGGSEAFF
TRBD2 few TRBJ2-7 TRBV18 TGTGCCAGCTCACCTCTAACTAGCGGGAGGGCCCACGAGCAGTACTTC CASSPLTSGRAHEQYF
- many TRBJ2-7 TRBV20-1 TGCAGTGCTAGGGCGGCCGTCTCCTACGAGCAGTACTTC CSARAAVSYEQYF
TRBD1 few TRBJ1-5 TRBV4-1 TGCGCCAGCAGCCAAGGTAGCGCGACAGGGAGGAATCAGCCCCAGCATTTT CASSQGSATGRNQPQHF
TRBD2 many TRBJ2-2 TRBV13 TGTGCCAGCAGCACCGGGACTAGCGGATTCACCGGGGAGCTGTTTTTT CASSTGTSGFTGELFF
- many TRBJ2-3 TRBV10-1 TGCGCCAGCAGTGCGACCTTCGGGACGCAGGCCGATACGCAGTATTTT CASSATFGTQADTQYF
TRBD1 many TRBJ2-1 TRBV10-3 TGTGCCATCTGGACAGGCTCCTACAATGAGCAGTTCTTC CAIWTGSYNEQFF
- - TRBJ1-2 TRBV6-5 TGTGCCAGCAGTTTAACGAGGGTTTATGGCTACACCTTC CASSLTRVYGYTF
- many TRBJ1-4 TRBV6-5 TGTGCCAGCAGTTACCAAAACTGGGGGACAACTAATGAAAAACTGTTTTTT CASSYQNWGTTNEKLFF
TRBD1 - TRBJ2-6 TRBV7-9 TGTGCCAGCAGCCACACAGGGGACCACTCTGGGGCCAACGTCCTGACTTTC CASSHTGDHSGANVLTF
TRBD1 - TRBJ1-5 TRBV7-2 TGTGCCAGCAGCGCCGGGACAGGGTCCCAGCCCCAGCATTTT CASSAGTGSQPQHF
- many TRBJ2-3 TRBV5-1 TGCGCCAGCAGCTTTCAGGGACCAGATACGCAGTATTTT CASSFQGPDTQYF
TRBD1 many TRBJ2-1 TRBV12-3/TRBV12-4 TGTGCCAGCCTCTGGCGGGACAGGGCTCATGAGCAGTTCTTC CASLWRDRAHEQFF
- many TRBJ1-2 TRBV9 TGTGCCAGCAGCGTTATCCCGTACACCAACTATGGCTACACCTTC CASSVIPYTNYGYTF
TRBD1 many TRBJ1-1 TRBV3-1 TGTGCCAGCAGCCACCTCGACAGGGGGACAGCTTTCTTT CASSHLDRGTAFF
TRBD2 many TRBJ2-7 TRBV6-1 TGTGCCAGCTCCCGACCCCCGGCTAGCGGGCACACCTACGAGCAGTACTTC CASSRPPASGHTYEQYF
TRBD1 few TRBJ1-2 TRBV4-2 TGTGCCAGCAGCCAAGTGGGGACAGTAAACTATGGCTACACCTTC CASSQVGTVNYGYTF
TRBD2 many TRBJ2-7 TRBV20-1 TGCAGTGCCAATGGACTAGCGGGCGACTATTACTCCTACGAGCAGTACTTC CSANGLAGDYYSYEQYF
TRBD2 - TRBJ2-1 TRBV29-1 TGCAGCGTTGTTCTCTTATCCGGCGGGAGTTTAGTTAATGAGCAGTTCTTC CSVVLLSGGSLVNEQFF